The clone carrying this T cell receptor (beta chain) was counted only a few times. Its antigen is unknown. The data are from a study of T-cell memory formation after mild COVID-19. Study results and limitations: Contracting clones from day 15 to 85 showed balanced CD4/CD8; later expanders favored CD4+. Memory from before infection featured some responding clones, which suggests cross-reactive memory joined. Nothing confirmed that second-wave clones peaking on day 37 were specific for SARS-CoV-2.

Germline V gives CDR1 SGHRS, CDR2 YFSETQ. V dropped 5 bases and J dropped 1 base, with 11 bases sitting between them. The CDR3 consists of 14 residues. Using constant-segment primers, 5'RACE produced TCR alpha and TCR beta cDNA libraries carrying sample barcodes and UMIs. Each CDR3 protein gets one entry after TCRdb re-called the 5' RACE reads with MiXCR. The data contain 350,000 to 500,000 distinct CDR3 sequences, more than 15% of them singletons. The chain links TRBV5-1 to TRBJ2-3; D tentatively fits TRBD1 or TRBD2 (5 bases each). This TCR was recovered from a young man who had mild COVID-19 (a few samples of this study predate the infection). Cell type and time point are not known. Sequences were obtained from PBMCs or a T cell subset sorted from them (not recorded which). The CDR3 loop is CASRGTAGTDTQYF. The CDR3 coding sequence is TGCGCCAGCAGGGGGACGGCCGGCACAGATACGCAGTATTTT.